The rows below give T cell receptor beta chains drawn from one sample of a study of CD8 T cells in Susac syndrome. TCRdb independently ran MiXCR on the immunoSEQ multiplex PCR reads; one entry per CDR3 protein. Of 150,000 to 200,000 distinct CDR3 sequences in the sample, roughly 90% were seen once. Sequences were obtained from CD4+ T cells from PBMCs. These receptors originate from a human donor with Susac syndrome. Both conserved end residues are part of each CDR3. Fields, in order: V gene, J gene, CDR3 protein.

TRBV19	TRBJ2-6	CASSIEVGPSGANVLTF
TRBV18	TRBJ1-1	CASSPGEGRNTEAFF
TRBV20-1	TRBJ2-7	CSARVRDYSYEQYF
TRBV7-9	TRBJ2-3	CASSFGTADTQYF
TRBV7-8	TRBJ2-1	CASSLGQGSNEQFF
TRBV12-3/TRBV12-4	TRBJ2-2	CASSRNRGTGKNTGELFF
TRBV10-3	TRBJ1-3	CAISEDGPGNTIYF
TRBV10-2	TRBJ2-5	CASSGWGGTGETQYF
TRBV2	TRBJ2-5	CASTPDSQETQYF
TRBV3-1	TRBJ2-1	CASSHQHPAASGGEQFF
TRBV10-3	TRBJ2-1	CAVNQGADEQFF
TRBV20-1	TRBJ2-5	CSANGLAGAERETQYF
TRBV14	TRBJ2-1	CASSQGGWDVKRTSYNEQFF
TRBV4-2	TRBJ2-3	CASSQPPHSDTQYF
TRBV19	TRBJ1-1	CASSTSTGGEPEAFF
TRBV20-1	TRBJ2-3	CSARVGGQYTDTQYF
TRBV4-1	TRBJ2-2	CASSQGGGFAGELFF
TRBV5-1	TRBJ1-2	CASSLTRTGNRYGYTF
TRBV12-3/TRBV12-4	TRBJ1-5	CASSFMTGDQPQHF
TRBV6-1	TRBJ1-4	CASSPDKDPLSKKLFF
TRBV15	TRBJ2-5	CATSRRTGIETQYF
TRBV19	TRBJ1-5	CASSMGQGEHSNQPQHF
TRBV7-8	TRBJ2-7	CASSLTGQKYEQYF
TRBV6-1	TRBJ2-3	CASSEASTDTQYF
TRBV19	TRBJ1-5	CASSIRSNSANQPQHF
TRBV2	TRBJ1-4	CASSVGVDEKLFF
TRBV5-1	TRBJ1-4	CASSGEYRREKLFF
TRBV5-1	TRBJ2-3	CASSLLKTASTDTQYF
TRBV24-1	TRBJ1-2	CATGRGHYGYTF
TRBV20-1	TRBJ2-3	CSAPPVGSAFSTDTQYF
TRBV3-1	TRBJ2-7	CASSQGSSYEQYF
TRBV5-1	TRBJ1-4	CASSLGVATNEKLFF
TRBV12-3/TRBV12-4	TRBJ1-2	CASSFQGNSGYGYTF
TRBV6-5	TRBJ1-1	CASSPDNLGLEAFF
TRBV29-1	TRBJ1-5	CSVVVTDSNQPQHF
TRBV5-6	TRBJ1-1	CASSLGFGAFF
TRBV10-3	TRBJ2-4	CAISESLDYSTGIQYF
TRBV25-1	TRBJ1-1	CASSGDTEAFF
TRBV27	TRBJ1-2	CASSLRGQGVRGYTF
TRBV5-6	TRBJ2-3	CASSSERTSGRLTDTQYF
TRBV5-6	TRBJ1-2	CASSRGIDYGYTF
TRBV2	TRBJ2-1	CASSVGGGLNEQFF
TRBV12-3/TRBV12-4	TRBJ2-5	CASSRRAAGQETQYF
TRBV19	TRBJ2-3	CASSLPSGGARNTQYF